This T cell receptor (beta chain) was sequenced for a study of T cell responses to AZD1222 COVID-19 vaccine (dated by TCRdb to the early 2020s). A note on the overall study: Because spike-specific TCR depth and breadth did not differ between the two schedules, AZD1222 recipients who got a second dose at roughly 4 weeks were pooled with those who got a second dose at roughly 12 weeks. A total of under 250 trial participants underwent TCR sequencing, of whom 200 to 220 had received two doses of AZD1222 and 26 had received two doses of the MenACWY control vaccine. Enrollment into the trials was organized by age into subgroups of 18-55, 56-69 and 70-plus years, and those subgroups contained about 150, 27 and 61 TCR-sequenced participants, respectively. General conclusions and limits of the study: Because no samples from the day 14 peak response were available, repertoires could be characterized only after the peak T cell response. Most participants were white British and females outnumbered males, and the authors suggested that clonal diversity may have been underestimated. Reportedly, almost half of the unique spike-specific TCRs recognized epitopes lying outside the regions that are mutated in the B.1.351 and B.1.1.7 variants. Conclusions about previously exposed vaccinees are limited, since just a handful of AZD1222 recipients were seropositive for SARS-CoV-2 at baseline. The whole spike protein was spanned by vaccine-associated CD4 TCRs, and dominant responses were seen in regions 160-218 and 743-854. In the small 56-69-year group, the increase in depth fell short of significance, most likely because of low power. A significant rise in spike-specific TCR breadth and depth was observed after two AZD1222 doses relative to day 0 and relative to MenACWY recipients.

According to the germline V gene, CDR1 reads MNHEY and CDR2 reads SVGAGI. V and J are truncated by 7 bases and 8 bases respectively, leaving an intervening sequence of 11 bases. Counted from cysteine to phenylalanine, this CDR3 has 11 amino acids. Only the CDR3 portion is preserved as DNA: 33 bases, with reading frame beginning at the first base. Per the publication, the time point label means: baseline before first vaccination. Vaccinee samples were obtained from the UK trials COV001 and COV002, which included a single-blind randomized controlled phase 2/3 trial of AZD1222 (ChAdOx1 nCoV-19) in healthy adults. For TCRbeta chain sequencing, PBMC samples were collected from trial participants at day 0 and at day 28 after the second dose. Comments on this clone: Which antigen it targets is not known. The record has no base qualities; no much larger clone is one base away.

The CDR3 regions of human TCRbeta chains were subjected to immunosequencing. Per the source publication's procedure: Repertoire TCRs were matched against a reference library of SARS-CoV-2-specific TCRs generated with the MIRA antigen-specificity platform. Breadth meant the fraction of unique TCRs that were SARS-CoV-2-associated, whereas depth meant the fraction of total T cells that were SARS-CoV-2-associated. Using the MIRA data, each spike-specific TCR was assigned both to the spike region to which the TCR was reactive and to a CD4 or CD8 class. Log10-transformed breadth and depth values were compared by one-way ANOVA with Sidak's multiple comparisons tests. Drawn from immuneACCESS, this table holds only the in-frame rearrangements with V and J called that TCRdb kept. Clones are partly lost; checked studies trace under half to an unresolved V gene and leave the rest unexplained. The DNA gave D and trimming, while V, J and clone size come from that table. The sample table shows some 130,000 clones, and 80% to 90% are seen once. Of the sample, 20% to 25% falls within the top ten clones.

The sample was peripheral blood, taken on day 0 of AZD1222 vaccination. The chain couples TRBV6-5 to TRBJ1-1; the D gene is perhaps TRBD1, on 5 matching bases. This TCR derives from an adult in good health. This receptor carries the CDR3 CASIMEGEAFF. The DNA sequence is as follows: TGTGCCAGCATCATGGAGGGGGAAGCTTTCTTT.